The clone carrying this TCR beta chain was observed many times. The source of the sample is a study of identical twins. TCRdb redid the calling of the 5' RACE reads with MiXCR, one entry per CDR3 protein. The repertoire holds 640,000 or so distinct CDR3 sequences, with around 5.7% as singletons. CDR3 length: 13 residues. V was trimmed by 6 bases and J by 4 bases, leaving 12 bases between them. This chain links TRBV12-3 or TRBV12-4 with TRBJ1-1; D gene ambiguous. This sequence was found in a man aged 18 to 30 in good health. The sample taken for sequencing was naive T cells sorted from blood. CDR3 coding DNA: TGTGCCAGCAGCTCCCGAAGGACCACTGAAGCTTTCTTT. Residues: CASSSRRTTEAFF.